The clone carrying this TCR beta chain was picked up a small number of times. This CDR3 region has 14 residues. In germline, CDR1 is DFQATT, CDR2 SNEGSKA (reference sequence). V lost 6 bases, J lost 6 bases, and 7 bases stayed unmatched. This sample was included in a study of T and B cells in COVID-19 patients. BIOMED2 TRB-A/B primer pools were used in multiplex TRB PCR. TCRdb reprocessed the multiplex PCR reads with MiXCR, giving one entry per CDR3 protein. The table includes about a thousand distinct CDR3 sequences, less than 35% detected once. Blood genomic DNA input for TRB amplification was roughly 250-550 ng.

The rearrangement uses TRBV20-1 and TRBJ2-1, with 11 bases that match TRBD2. Material: blood. The sequence came from a human donor with active COVID-19. CDR3 sequence (DNA): TGCAGTGCCACCGGGACTAGCGGTCCCAATGAGCAGTTCTTC. Its translation is CSATGTSGPNEQFF.